This TCR beta chain was captured in a study of control samples from healthy donors and cancer patients. V was pared by 5 bases and J by 0 bases, with 8 bases between. CDR1 and CDR2 (germline): MNHEY, SVGAGI. CDR3 length equals 14 residues. Here immunoSEQ multiplex PCR was the method, and the copy in TCRdb shows in-frame clones only, minus some. The profile covers about 140,000 clones, with 94% appearing a single time and around 14% taken by the ten largest. The sample consisted of blood. This chain uses TRBV6-5 with TRBJ1-5; D gene unclear. The source of this sequence is a man aged 40-49 years in good health. The CDR3: CASSPMYSNQPQHF. The CDR3 DNA follows: TGTGCCAGCAGTCCAATGTATAGCAATCAGCCCCAGCATTTT.